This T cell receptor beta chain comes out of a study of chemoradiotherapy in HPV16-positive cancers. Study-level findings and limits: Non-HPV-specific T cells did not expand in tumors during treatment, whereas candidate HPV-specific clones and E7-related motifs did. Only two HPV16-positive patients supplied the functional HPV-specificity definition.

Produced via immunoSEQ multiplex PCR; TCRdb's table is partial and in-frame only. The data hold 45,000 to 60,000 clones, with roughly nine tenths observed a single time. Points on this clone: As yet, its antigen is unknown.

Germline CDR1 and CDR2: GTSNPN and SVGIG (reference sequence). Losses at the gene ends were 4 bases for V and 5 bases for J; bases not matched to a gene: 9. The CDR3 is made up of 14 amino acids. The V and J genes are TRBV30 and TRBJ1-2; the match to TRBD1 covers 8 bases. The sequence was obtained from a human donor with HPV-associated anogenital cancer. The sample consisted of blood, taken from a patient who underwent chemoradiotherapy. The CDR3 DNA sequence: TGTGCCTGGACCTTAGGACAGGGATATTATGGCTACACCTTC. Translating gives CAWTLGQGYYGYTF.